One T cell receptor beta chain is described in this entry. What it binds is not known. The CDR3 totals 18 residues. Germline V gives CDR1 SGHRS, CDR2 YFSETQ. The V end was cut by 4 bases, the J end by 10 bases, with 27 bases between. The data belong to a study of blood T cells in healthy people across ages. Overall study results and limits: Naive CD4+ cells and diversity were both higher in long-lived donors than in aged donors. The CMV status of each donor remained undetermined, and this could have confounded shifts in expanded clonotypes.

RNA extraction gave at least 5.5 micrograms of total RNA per sample. The authors ran a second PCR of 7 to 11 cycles using a sample-barcoded 5' primer and a J-beta primer mix. Unique molecular identifiers of 12 random nucleotides labeled each cDNA. TCRdb re-analysed the 5' RACE reads in MiXCR, keeping a single row per CDR3 protein. The sample holds around 1,100,000 distinct CDR3 sequences; 30% to 40% are singletons and the top ten take approximately 14%. The sample was blood. The source is a young man in good health. The chain carries TRBV5-1 and TRBJ1-6; the D gene is possibly TRBD1 (5 bases). Written as DNA, the CDR3 is TGCGCCAGCAGCCCCTCACCCGGGACTGGGGAGATTGGGTCACCCCTCCACTTT. This sequence encodes CASSPSPGTGEIGSPLHF.